The 17 T cell receptor beta chains below all came from one sample that was sequenced in a study of shared clonotypes between healthy human individuals. The table came from immunoSEQ multiplex PCR; TCRdb's copy has only in-frame clones and leaves some out. The sample has almost 750,000 clones, 72% seen once. What was sequenced was memory CD4+ T cells sorted from blood. Subset here: CD45RA-negative fraction. Receptors were obtained from a woman aged 30 to 39 in good health.

This clone has a count of ten or more. The rearrangement uses TRBV6-1 and TRBJ1-4, with 8 bases lining up with TRBD1. The V and J ends lost 8 bases and 7 bases, in that order; junction bases with no gene match: 6. Germline loops: CDR1 MNHNS, CDR2 SASEGT. The CDR3 contains 13 residues. The DNA for the CDR3 is TGTGCCAGCCGACAGGGGTCGGGTGAAAAACTGTTTTTT. Protein sequence: CASRQGSGEKLFF.

The chain uses TRBV19 and TRBJ2-7, with D perhaps TRBD1 or TRBD2 (5 bases each). The CDR3 runs 12 residues. V lost 6 bases and J lost 4, with 10 bases in between. The germline V gene encodes CDR1 LNHDA and CDR2 SQIVND (reference sequence). The CDR3 DNA reads TGTGCCAGTAGCGGGGCCGGATACGAGCAGTACTTC. This translates into CASSGAGYEQYF.

V usage is TRBV2 and J usage is TRBJ2-3; 7 bases fit TRBD2. The germline V gene has CDR1 SNHLY and CDR2 FYNNEI. With 9 bases clipped from V and 0 bases from J, the junction kept 6 bases outside the gene matches. This CDR3 spans 14 amino acids. CDR3 coding DNA: TGTGCCAGGGGTCGGCGGGAGAGCACAGATACGCAGTATTTT. It is translated as CARGRRESTDTQYF.

Concerning this clone itself: The junction differs from germline at one of its ends, possibly a read error. This rearrangement joins TRBV7-4 to TRBJ2-2; D gene uncertain. The CDR3 spans 17 residues. CDR1 and CDR2 (germline): SGHVT, SQSDAQ. The chain's CDR3 is CASSPNDFRSQDGELFF. For the CDR3, the DNA is TGCGCCAGCAGCCCTAATGACTTTCGTTCCCAGGACGGGGAGCTGTTTTTT.

This chain uses TRBV19 with TRBJ2-7; no clear D gene. V lost 4 bases, J lost 0 bases, and 13 bases lay in between. The CDR3 has 15 amino acids. Germline CDR1 reads LNHDA; CDR2 reads SQIVND (reference sequence). CDR3 DNA: TGTGCCAGTAGTAGGTTGGAGAGTGGCTCCTACGAGCAGTACTTC. This sequence encodes CASSRLESGSYEQYF.

J is TRBJ2-3 and V is TRBV28; D might be TRBD2 (6 bases). CDR1 is MDHEN and CDR2 is SYDVKM in the germline V gene. The CDR3 spans 15 residues. V lost 5 bases, J lost 3 bases, and 15 bases lay in between. CDR3 loop: CASSPTPEGTDTQYF. DNA for the CDR3: TGTGCCAGCAGTCCTACCCCGGAGGGAACAGATACGCAGTATTTT.

This sequence joins TRBV7-8 and TRBJ2-4; 13 bases agree with TRBD2. Germline-derived CDR1 and CDR2 are SGHVS and FQNEAQ. V shed 4 bases, J shed 9 bases, and the junction held 12 bases outside the gene matches. This CDR3 is built from 17 residues. The DNA for the CDR3 is TGTGCCAGCAGCTCTGGGACTAGCGGGATCGGAGGGGGCATTCAGTACTTC. Encoded protein: CASSSGTSGIGGGIQYF.

The genes are TRBV4-1 and TRBJ1-3; the D is unclear. The germline gives CDR1 MGHRA, CDR2 YSYEKL. V was clipped by 3 bases and J by 0 bases, with 12 bases between them. The CDR3 spans 16 residues. The CDR3 is CASSHRLGASGNTIYF. The DNA of the CDR3 is TGCGCCAGCAGCCACCGCCTGGGTGCCTCTGGAAACACCATATATTTT.

A word on this clone: The junction does not match germline at one end; this may be a read error. The chain employs TRBV28 and TRBJ2-1; no definite D call. Germline V gene sequence: CDR1 MDHEN, CDR2 SYDVKM. This CDR3 contains 13 residues. CDR3 in DNA: TGTGCCAGCAGTTTTCACGACCCCCAGGAGCTGTTCTTC. The encoded protein is CASSFHDPQELFF.

The V call is TRBV4-2, the J call TRBJ2-7; maybe TRBD1 (6 bases). The V end lost 3 bases, the J end lost 6 bases, and 21 bases lay between the germline ends. CDR1 is LGHNA, CDR2 YNFKEQ, per germline. The length of the CDR3 is 16 residues. DNA of the CDR3: TGTGCCAGCAGCCAGCAATTTGCCTCGGGACAAATCGAGCAGTACTTC. It encodes CASSQQFASGQIEQYF.

The genes are TRBV11-2 and TRBJ2-2, with 7 bases matching TRBD2. The length of the CDR3 is 16 residues. The ends lost 1 base at V and 5 bases at J; junction bases unmatched: 7. CDR1 is SGHAT, CDR2 FQNNGV, per germline. The CDR3, as DNA: TGTGCCAGCAGCTTAGTGGCGGGAGTGAGGACCGGGGAGCTGTTTTTT. It translates to CASSLVAGVRTGELFF.

This sequence joins TRBV13 and TRBJ2-7, with D possibly TRBD2 on 6 matching bases. This CDR3 has 14 residues. Germline V gene sequence: CDR1 PRHDT, CDR2 FYEKMQ (reference sequence). Trimming took 3 bases from V and 2 from J, leaving 11 bases between them. The CDR3 DNA reads as TGTGCCAGCAGCTTCGGGGGAAGGACCTACGAGCAGTACTTC. Amino acid sequence: CASSFGGRTYEQYF.

V is TRBV28 and J is TRBJ2-7; 11 bases are shared with TRBD2. Trimming at V came to 4 bases and at J to 6 bases, leaving 11 bases not matched to a gene. Looked up from germline, CDR1 is MDHEN and CDR2 is SYDVKM. This CDR3 has 16 residues. CDR3 bases: TGTGCCAGCAGTTCCCGGGATAGCGGGAGGGGCCGCGAGCAGTACTTC. Residues: CASSSRDSGRGREQYF.

The chain links TRBV6-5 to TRBJ2-7, with TRBD2 matching 7 bases. Germline CDR1 is MNHEY and CDR2 is SVGAGI. J lost 0 bases, V lost 2 bases, and 7 bases had no gene match. The CDR3 loop spans 16 amino acids. The CDR3 bases are TGTGCCAGCAGTTACACCTCCCTAGCGGACTCCTACGAGCAGTACTTC. Protein sequence: CASSYTSLADSYEQYF.

The gene calls are TRBV5-1 and TRBJ2-5; 9 nucleotides line up with TRBD1. Per the germline V gene, CDR1 is SGHRS and CDR2 is YFSETQ. The CDR3 contains 15 residues. After removal of 4 bases from V and 7 bases from J, the junction contained 11 bases not matched to a gene. The CDR3 DNA is TGCGCCAGCAGCCCGGGGGACAGGGACGTCGGGACCCAGTACTTC. Translated, it gives CASSPGDRDVGTQYF.

V and J are TRBV2 and TRBJ2-2; D gene ambiguous. From germline, CDR1 is SNHLY and CDR2 FYNNEI. Trimming cost V 7 bases and J 3 bases, with 9 bases left between them. The CDR3 spans 13 residues. CDR3 DNA: TGTGCCAGCAATTACATCGACACCGGGGAGCTGTTTTTT. Its protein is CASNYIDTGELFF.

V is TRBV19 and J is TRBJ1-5; TRBD1 matches 7 bases. Germline loops: CDR1 LNHDA, CDR2 SQIVND (reference sequence). The CDR3 sequence is 16 residues long. The V and J ends lost 4 bases and 4 bases, in that order; junction bases with no gene match: 10. Written as DNA, the CDR3 is TGTGCCAGTAGTAAGAGGGACAGCCCTAGGAATCAGCCCCAGCATTTT. Translating it yields CASSKRDSPRNQPQHF.